The 26 T cell receptor beta chains given below trace back to one sample, sequenced in a study of PD-1 blockade in classical Hodgkin lymphoma. Every one of the patients relapsed after autologous stem cell transplantation (brentuximab vedotin exposure was variable). Assay used: immunoSEQ multiplex PCR; TCRdb lists only in-frame clones, some missing. The data hold more than 90,000 clones, with roughly 80% observed a single time. The sequencing used peripheral blood mononuclear cells (PBMCs), collected before the second cycle of nivolumab. These receptors all stem from a human donor with classical Hodgkin lymphoma.

The rearrangement links TRBV25-1 to TRBJ2-3; 10 positions match TRBD2. Germline V lookup: CDR1 MGHDK, CDR2 SYGVNS. With 4 bases clipped from V and 2 bases from J, the junction kept 3 bases outside the gene matches. This CDR3 comprises 15 residues. In DNA form, the CDR3 reads TGTGCCAGCAGTGTGACTAGCGGGCCCACAGATACGCAGTATTTT. Amino acids: CASSVTSGPTDTQYF.

CDR3 DNA: TGTGCCAGTAACCCCGGGGCAGATACGCAGTATTTT. Protein product: CASNPGADTQYF. This rearrangement joins TRBV19 to TRBJ2-3; D is possibly TRBD2 (5 bases). Germline V gene data show CDR1 as LNHDA and CDR2 as SQIVND (reference sequence). Deletions cut 7 bases from V and 4 bases from J, with 9 bases between. CDR3 length equals 12 residues.

This clone turned up a few times. This sequence joins TRBV28 and TRBJ1-1; tentatively, D is TRBD1 (5 bases). Germline V lookup: CDR1 MDHEN, CDR2 SYDVKM. With 8 bases removed from V and 1 base from J, the gap between germline ends came to 14 bases. There are 14 residues in the CDR3. This CDR3 reads CASSPIGTNTEAFF. CDR3 nucleotides: TGTGCCAGCTCCCCTATAGGGACGAACACTGAAGCTTTCTTT.

The rearrangement joins TRBV10-2 to TRBJ2-7, with 9 bases matching TRBD1. J lost 2 bases, V lost 6 bases, and 5 bases had no gene match. This CDR3 region has 14 residues. In germline, CDR1 is WSHSY, CDR2 SAAADI. Here the CDR3 DNA reads TGCGCCAGCAGAGCCGGGACAGGGACCTACGAGCAGTACTTC. Its translation is CASRAGTGTYEQYF.

The chain couples TRBV14 to TRBJ1-1, with D uncertain. The V end lost 4 bases, the J end lost 10 bases, and 13 bases lay between the germline ends. CDR1 and CDR2 (germline): SGHDN, FVKESK. The CDR3 contains 12 residues. The CDR3, as DNA: TGTGCCAGCAGCCCGAAGTCCCCCAGAGCTTTCTTT. Its translation is CASSPKSPRAFF.

This chain links TRBV19 with TRBJ1-1; 7 bases line up with TRBD1. V was pared by 7 bases and J by 5 bases, with 10 bases of the junction left unmatched. This CDR3 is built from 14 residues. Germline values: CDR1 LNHDA, CDR2 SQIVND (reference sequence). Written as DNA, the CDR3 is TGTGCCAGTAAAGTTAGACAGGGCGGGACTGAAGCTTTCTTT. Amino acid sequence: CASKVRQGGTEAFF.

This clone was counted between two and nine times. This chain uses TRBV4-1 with TRBJ1-4; D not resolved. The length of the CDR3 is 14 residues. Germline CDR1 reads MGHRA; CDR2 reads YSYEKL. V dropped 0 bases and J dropped 10 bases, with 12 bases sitting between them. The CDR3 DNA follows: TGCGCCAGCAGCCAAGATCTGGTCACCTTAAAACTGTTTTTT. It specifies CASSQDLVTLKLFF.

This chain connects TRBV1 to TRBJ2-1; the table gives TRBD2 as D, unverified against the DNA. TRBV1 is a documented pseudogene. CDR3 length: 14 residues. CDR3 in DNA: TGCACCAGCAGCCAAGAGGGAGTACGGCATGAGCAGTTCTTC. It specifies CTSSQEGVRHEQFF.

The V call is TRBV19, the J call TRBJ2-2; 8 bases map to TRBD2. The V segment lost 3 bases and the J segment 2 bases; nucleotides outside the gene matches: 2. The CDR3 covers 15 residues. Germline V gene lookup returns CDR1 LNHDA and CDR2 SQIVND (reference sequence). The DNA of the CDR3 is TGTGCCAGTAGTATTACTAGCGGAAACACCGGGGAGCTGTTTTTT. Its protein is CASSITSGNTGELFF. Complete variable domain (other parts from reference TRBV19 and TRBJ2-2): DGGITQSPKYLFRKEGQNVTLSCEQNLNHDAMYWYRQDPGQGLRLIYYSQIVNDFQKGDIAEGYSVSREKKESFPLTVTSAQKNPTAFYLCASSITSGNTGELFFGEGSRLTVL.

This clone was recorded a few times. The chain is built from TRBV21-1 and TRBJ2-4. TRBV21-1 is recorded as a pseudogene. This CDR3 has 12 residues. The CDR3 DNA reads TGTGCCAGCAGCAAAGGTAGGAACATTCAGTACTTC. Translating it yields CASSKGRNIQYF.

This chain uses TRBV7-9 with TRBJ1-3; D is unclear. CDR3 size: 15 residues. Germline V gene sequence: CDR1 SEHNR, CDR2 FQNEAQ (reference sequence). Trimming removed 2 bases at V and 7 bases at J, with 15 bases between. The DNA of the CDR3 is TGTGCCAGCAGCTTAAGGGAACTCTCGCCTAACACCATATATTTT. Translated, it gives CASSLRELSPNTIYF.

The chain carries TRBV5-1 and TRBJ2-2; 8 bases agree with TRBD1. This CDR3 region has 18 residues. V was clipped by 4 bases and J by 7 bases; unmatched bases: 18. Germline V gives CDR1 SGHRS, CDR2 YFSETQ. The CDR3 protein is CASSTLIGTGGRNGELFF. The DNA for the CDR3 is TGCGCCAGCAGCACCCTTATCGGGACAGGAGGGCGAAACGGGGAGCTGTTTTTT.

V and J are TRBV5-1 and TRBJ1-2; 7 bases fit TRBD1. Trimming at V came to 1 base and at J to 8 bases, leaving 8 bases not matched to a gene. This CDR3 comprises 14 residues. CDR1 and CDR2 (germline): SGHRS, YFSETQ. This chain's CDR3 is CASSLPQTGQGYTF. The CDR3 DNA sequence: TGCGCCAGCAGCTTGCCCCAGACAGGGCAGGGCTACACCTTC.

The V and J genes are TRBV11-2 and TRBJ2-3; 10 bases match TRBD2. The germline V gene has CDR1 SGHAT and CDR2 FQNNGV. V gave up 5 bases and J gave up 0 bases; unmatched junction bases: 5. The CDR3 length is 16 residues. In nucleotides, the CDR3 is TGTGCCAGCAGCCTAACACTAGCGGGGAGCACAGATACGCAGTATTTT. This encodes CASSLTLAGSTDTQYF.

This chain connects TRBV29-1 to TRBJ1-1; D possibly corresponds to TRBD1 (6 bases). The V and J ends lost 6 bases and 5 bases respectively, with 7 bases between them. This CDR3 contains 10 residues. Germline-derived CDR1 and CDR2 are SQVTM and ANQGSEA. The CDR3 DNA is TGCAGCGTGGGGACAACTGAAGCTTTCTTT. This translates into CSVGTTEAFF.

This sequence joins TRBV6-1 and TRBJ1-2, with D unclear. Trimming took 2 bases from V and 5 from J, leaving 9 bases between them. The CDR3 covers 13 residues. The germline V gene has CDR1 MNHNS and CDR2 SASEGT. In DNA, the CDR3 is TGTGCCAGCAGTGAACCGGCAAGATATGGCTACACCTTC. This codes for CASSEPARYGYTF.

The chain employs TRBV10-3 and TRBJ2-2, with 8 nucleotides matching TRBD1. V shed 10 bases, J shed 3 bases, and the junction held 7 bases outside the gene matches. Per germline, CDR1 ENHRY and CDR2 SYGVKD. The CDR3 is made up of 14 amino acids. The DNA of the CDR3 is TGTGCCACTAGACAGGGGACCGACACCGGGGAGCTGTTTTTT. Encoded protein: CATRQGTDTGELFF.

V usage is TRBV7-2 and J usage is TRBJ2-3; D is possibly TRBD2 (5 bases). Deletions cut 5 bases from V and 5 bases from J, with 20 bases between. The CDR3 contains 16 residues. Germline CDR1 SGHTA, CDR2 FQGNSA. CDR3 coding DNA: TGTGCCAGCAGCGCCCGGATGGGCAGACGGGGAGATACGCAGTATTTT. This gives the protein CASSARMGRRGDTQYF.

V is TRBV12-5 and J is TRBJ1-1; TRBD1 aligns across 8 bases. Germline V gene data show CDR1 as LGHNT and CDR2 as FRNRAP. Trimming removed 7 bases from V and 4 bases from J; junction bases left unmatched: 8. This CDR3 is built from 14 residues. The CDR3 sequence is CASATGQGVTEAFF. The DNA of the CDR3 is TGTGCTAGTGCCACCGGACAGGGCGTCACTGAAGCTTTCTTT.

This chain joins TRBV5-1 and TRBJ2-2; 7 nucleotides line up with TRBD2. Trimming at V came to 5 bases and at J to 5 bases, leaving 9 bases not matched to a gene. CDR1 and CDR2 from the germline V gene are SGHRS and YFSETQ. The CDR3 runs 15 residues. CDR3: CASRQDGGGTGELFF. The CDR3 DNA reads TGCGCCAGCAGACAGGACGGCGGGGGAACCGGGGAGCTGTTTTTT.

This chain joins TRBV28 and TRBJ2-7; a possible D gene is TRBD2 (5 bases). Per germline, CDR1 MDHEN and CDR2 SYDVKM. V lost 6 bases, J lost 7 bases, and 7 bases lay in between. The CDR3 loop spans 10 amino acids. The CDR3 DNA reads as TGTGCCAGCAGCTCGGGGGAGCAGTACTTC. This sequence encodes CASSSGEQYF.

The V and J genes are TRBV7-9 and TRBJ2-3; D not resolved. Trimming took off 5 bases at V and 0 bases at J, with 15 bases between the two ends. This CDR3 spans 16 amino acids. Germline V gives CDR1 SEHNR, CDR2 FQNEAQ (reference sequence). As DNA, the CDR3 is TGTGCCAGCAGCCCAGCGCTGGGGATTAGCACAGATACGCAGTATTTT. It encodes CASSPALGISTDTQYF.

This clone appeared once. This chain joins TRBV23-1 and TRBJ1-2, with TRBD1 matching 8 bases. TRBV23-1 is an ORF, and what it does is uncertain. The CDR3 consists of 14 residues. V gave up 3 bases and J gave up 2 bases; unmatched junction bases: 2. The DNA for the CDR3 is TGCGCCAGCAGTCAGGCAGGGGGCAACTATGGCTACACCTTC. Translation: CASSQAGGNYGYTF.

J is TRBJ2-7 and V is TRBV5-6, with TRBD1 as a possible D gene (6 bases). Trimming removed 4 bases from V and 7 bases from J, with 15 bases in between. The CDR3 is made up of 13 amino acids. Germline-derived CDR1 and CDR2 are SGHDT and YYEEEE. Here the CDR3 reads CASSPTGRREQYF. The DNA of the CDR3 is TGTGCCAGCAGCCCCACAGGGCGGAGGGAGCAGTACTTC.

Concerning this clone: Since a much larger clone is just one base distant, this may be a read error. The chain couples TRBV5-1 to TRBJ1-1; 11 bases line up with TRBD1. Per germline, CDR1 SGHRS and CDR2 YFSETQ. This CDR3 spans 15 amino acids. CDR3 coding DNA: TGCGCCGGCAGCTTAGAGGGGACAGGGGGCACTGAAGCTTTCTTT. The encoded protein is CAGSLEGTGGTEAFF.

In DNA form, the CDR3 reads TGTGCCAGCAGCTCCCCCGGGACTAGAAACGAGCAGTACTTC. It specifies CASSSPGTRNEQYF. The rearrangement joins TRBV7-2 to TRBJ2-7, with 8 bases that match TRBD2. V lost 4 bases, J lost 5 bases, and 7 bases stayed unmatched. There are 14 residues in the CDR3. Germline CDR1 SGHTA, CDR2 FQGNSA.